The 3 T cell receptor beta chains presented below share a single source sample, sequenced in a study of blood T cell repertoires in COVID-19. The protocol was immunoSEQ multiplex PCR, while the TCRdb copy is restricted to in-frame clones and leaves out a portion. The sample has 62,000 or so clones, roughly 85% seen once; the top ten hold approximately 5%. Specimen: peripheral blood. The receptors here all came from a human donor in a cohort sampled during active COVID-19.

The chain carries TRBV5-1 and TRBJ2-2, with 9 nucleotides matching TRBD2. CDR1 and CDR2 from the germline V gene are SGHRS and YFSETQ. V dropped 0 bases and J dropped 0; count of bases not matched to a gene: 0. This CDR3 is 16 amino acids long. The CDR3 region is CASSLVAGANTGELFF. In nucleotides, the CDR3 is TGCGCCAGCAGCTTGGTAGCGGGAGCGAACACCGGGGAGCTGTTTTTT.

V is TRBV15 and J is TRBJ1-2; possible D gene TRBD1, 5 bases. The CDR3 totals 15 residues. Germline V gives CDR1 LNHNV, CDR2 YYDKDF (reference sequence). Trimming took off 1 base at V and 3 bases at J, with 12 bases between the two ends. The CDR3 region is CATSRGVQGDYGYTF. The DNA of the CDR3 is TGTGCCACCAGCAGAGGGGTGCAGGGTGACTATGGCTACACCTTC.

This chain connects TRBV27 to TRBJ2-7; 9 nucleotides agree with TRBD2. J lost 6 bases, V lost 6 bases, and 6 bases had no gene match. Germline V CDR1 and CDR2: MNHEY, SMNVEV (reference sequence). This CDR3 is built from 13 residues. CDR3 sequence (DNA): TGTGCCAGCAGGCGCGGGGGGGAATCCGAGCAGTACTTC. Amino acids: CASRRGGESEQYF.